The 26 T cell receptor beta chains below come from one sample, sequenced in a study of tumor-infiltrating lymphocytes in oesophageal squamous cell carcinoma. TCRdb used MiXCR to reprocess the PCR reads, holding one entry per CDR3 protein. The table has over 9,500 distinct CDR3 sequences, roughly half seen once. The sequencing sample was made of normal esophageal tissue next to the tumor. These receptors were taken from a male donor with esophageal squamous cell carcinoma.

This clonotype is classed as large. The V gene is TRBV6-1, the J gene TRBJ2-1; tentative D call: TRBD1 (6 bases). Germline V gene sequence: CDR1 MNHNS, CDR2 SASEGT. This CDR3 is 13 amino acids long. Trimming shortened V by 8 bases and J by 2 bases, and 10 bases separated the two germline ends. As DNA, the CDR3 is TGTGCCAGCCGCAGACAGGCCTACAATGAGCAGTTCTTC. Translating gives CASRRQAYNEQFF.

Details on this clonotype: Relative to the germline gene, one junction end is altered; a read error may explain this. CDR3 sequence: CASSPILDGYEQFF. In nucleotides, the CDR3 is TGTGCTAGCAGCCCTATACTAGACGGCTACGAGCAGTTCTTC. This chain links TRBV7-7 with TRBJ2-1, with D maybe TRBD2 (5 bases). The CDR3 loop spans 14 amino acids. The germline CDR1 and CDR2 sequences are SSHAT and FNYEAQ (reference sequence). Supplemented by reference TRBV7-7 and TRBJ2-1, the full variable domain reads GAGVSQSPRYKVTKRGQDVTLRCDPISSHATLYWYQQALGQGPEFLTYFNYEAQPDKSGLPSDRFSAERPEGSISTLTIQRTEQRDSAMYRCASSPILDGYEQFFGPGTRLTVL.

This clonotype has ten or more counts. The chain recombines TRBV11-2 with TRBJ1-6, with a tentative D call TRBD1 (6 bases). The germline CDR1 and CDR2 sequences are SGHAT and FQNNGV. Deletions cut 7 bases from V and 5 bases from J, with 15 bases between. The CDR3 length is 15 residues. CDR3 nucleotide sequence: TGTGCCAGCATACCAGGGACATTAAATAATTCACCCCTCCACTTT. Amino acid sequence: CASIPGTLNNSPLHF.

In regard to this clonotype: The DNA is omitted, as the CDR3 cannot be located on it reliably, and the CDR3 follows TCRdb's listing. The rearrangement links TRBV10-1 to TRBJ2-6; the D call of TRBD1 is as the table states it, not checked on the DNA. The CDR3 contains 14 residues when both ends are counted. Germline values: CDR1 WNHNN, CDR2 SYGVQD (reference sequence). The CDR3: CASSGTERWLHLRF.

CDR3 nucleotide sequence: TGTGCCAGCAGCTTAGTCGGCGCCACTACGTACGTTTCGGAGACCCAGTACTTC. Its translation: CASSLVGATTYVSETQYF. The chain combines TRBV7-8 with TRBJ2-7; no definite D call. The J call may be faulty, since TRBJ2-5 better matches the DNA end. CDR1 and CDR2 from the germline V gene are SGHVS and FQNEAQ. The CDR3 extends over 18 amino acids.

The table lists this clonotype with a few counts. This chain connects TRBV5-4 to TRBJ1-3; maybe TRBD1 (6 bases). The length of the CDR3 is 15 residues. V was trimmed by 0 bases and J by 1 base, leaving 8 bases between them. Germline V gene lookup returns CDR1 SGHNT and CDR2 YYREEE (reference sequence). The DNA for the CDR3 is TGTGCCAGCAGCTTGGACAGGGCTTCTGGAAACACCATATATTTT. Its translation is CASSLDRASGNTIYF.

The V and J genes are TRBV7-6 and TRBJ2-7; 10 positions match TRBD2. TRBJ2-5 matches the DNA end more closely, so the J call is doubtful. Germline CDR1 is SGHVS and CDR2 is FNYEAQ. The CDR3 is made up of 15 amino acids. The CDR3 is CASSLRTSGEETQYF. For the CDR3, the DNA is TGTGCCAGCAGCCTACGGACTAGCGGTGAAGAGACCCAGTACTTC.

This clonotype was observed at least ten times. This may come from a read error, since a much larger clone is one base off. The genes are TRBV7-3 and TRBJ2-5; tentatively, D is TRBD2 (5 bases). The length of the CDR3 is 15 residues. Deletions cut 2 bases from V and 11 bases from J, with 21 bases between. The germline V gene has CDR1 SGHTA and CDR2 FQGTGA. CDR3 DNA sequence: TGTGCCAGCAGCTTAGAGCGGACCTCCTACAATGAGCAGTACTTC. This encodes CASSLERTSYNEQYF.

About this clonotype itself: The conserved closing phenylalanine or tryptophan is absent in this CDR3, likely reflecting a read error. The DNA is omitted, as the CDR3 cannot be located on it reliably, and the CDR3 follows TCRdb's listing. The rearrangement links TRBV12-3 or TRBV12-4 to TRBJ2-6; the table's TRBD1 call for D was not verified on the DNA. The length of the CDR3 is 14 amino acids, counting both ends. The CDR3 region is CASPPWCGEQYFGA.

The chain is built from TRBV15 and TRBJ2-7; maybe TRBD2 (5 bases). V was shortened by 6 bases and J by 0 bases, with 18 bases between the two germline ends. Germline V lookup: CDR1 LNHNV, CDR2 YYDKDF (reference sequence). The CDR3 has 16 amino acids. The CDR3 loop reads CATSLSPGAGSYEQYF. In DNA form, the CDR3 reads TGTGCCACCAGTTTATCCCCGGGTGCGGGCTCCTACGAGCAGTACTTC.

This clonotype has a count of ten or more. Being one base from a much bigger clone, this may be a read error. The chain employs TRBV7-7 and TRBJ2-5; 12 bases agree with TRBD2. The CDR3 extends over 15 amino acids. Germline lookup yields CDR1 SSHAT and CDR2 FNYEAQ (reference sequence). DNA of the CDR3: TGTGCTAGCAGCCCGACTAGCGGGGGTTACAATGAGCAGTACTTC. Protein: CASSPTSGGYNEQYF.

In its sample, this clonotype ranks as large (0.1 to 1%). At one end the junction does not follow the germline gene, possibly because of a read error. J is TRBJ2-3 and V is TRBV7-7; D remains ambiguous. CDR3 size: 13 residues. Germline loops: CDR1 SSHAT, CDR2 FNYEAQ (reference sequence). DNA for the CDR3: TGTGCTAGCAGCTTAAGCGGCACAGATACGCAGTATTTT. It is translated as CASSLSGTDTQYF.

This clonotype was observed once. The chain carries TRBV5-5 and TRBJ1-4, with 10 bases that match TRBD1. The CDR3 runs to 18 residues. V lost 2 bases to trimming and J lost 8 bases; unmatched junction nucleotides: 15. Germline V gene sequence: CDR1 SGHKS, CDR2 YYEKEE (reference sequence). Here the CDR3 DNA reads TGTGCCAGCAGCTTTTTCCCGGGACAGGGGCGGAGGGAGGAAAAACTGTTTTTT. This encodes CASSFFPGQGRREEKLFF.

With regard to this clonotype: The CDR3 does not close with the conserved phenylalanine or tryptophan, likely indicating a read error. Because the CDR3's place on the DNA is in doubt, the DNA is left out and the CDR3 is given as listed by TCRdb. This chain links TRBV5-3 with TRBJ2-1; TRBD1, the D gene given by the table, was not confirmed from the DNA. TRBV5-3 is an ORF for which the function is uncertain. The length of the CDR3 is 16 amino acids, counting both ends. The CDR3 loop is CASSLEGEGYGYTFGS.

This chain joins TRBV12-3 or TRBV12-4 and TRBJ2-5, with TRBD2 identical over 9 bases. The DNA end favors TRBJ2-1, so the J call may be wrong. The CDR3 length is 17 residues. The CDR3 DNA reads as TGTGCCAGCAGACCCAGAAACATAGCGGGGGCCTCGGATGAGCAGTTCTTC. This encodes CASRPRNIAGASDEQFF.

This clonotype ranks as medium-sized (0.01 to 0.1%). The chain carries TRBV25-1 and TRBJ2-3; 15 bases line up with TRBD2. Germline V gene data show CDR1 as MGHDK and CDR2 as SYGVNS. V lost 3 bases to trimming and J lost 0 bases; unmatched junction nucleotides: 4. CDR3 length: 18 residues. The CDR3 protein is CASSEPGLAGGSTDTQYF. The CDR3 bases are TGTGCCAGCAGTGAGCCGGGACTAGCGGGAGGAAGCACAGATACGCAGTATTTT.

In this sample, this clonotype turned up a few times. The chain links TRBV6-6 to TRBJ2-1; D is possibly TRBD1 (5 bases). Germline V CDR1 and CDR2: MNHNY, SVGAGI (reference sequence). V was cut by 2 bases and J by 7 bases, with 18 bases left in between. The CDR3 consists of 16 residues. The chain's CDR3 is CASSYVGPAYRNEQFF. CDR3 nucleotides: TGTGCCAGCAGTTACGTGGGCCCGGCCTACAGGAATGAGCAGTTCTTC.

V gene TRBV5-1 combines with J gene TRBJ2-5; D perhaps matches TRBD1 (6 bases). The length of the CDR3 is 15 residues. CDR1 is SGHRS and CDR2 is YFSETQ in the germline V gene. V lost 0 bases, J lost 2 bases, and 11 bases lay in between. As DNA, the CDR3 is TGCGCCAGCAGCTTGGCCAGGGGCTCGCAAGAGACCCAGTACTTC. It translates to CASSLARGSQETQYF.

This sequence joins TRBV12-3 or TRBV12-4 and TRBJ2-4; TRBD2 might be the D (6 bases). The tail of the sequence fits TRBJ2-6 better, so the J call may be wrong. This CDR3 comprises 16 residues. The CDR3 reads CASSFGGYSGANVLTF. The DNA of the CDR3 is TGTGCCAGCAGTTTCGGGGGTTACTCTGGGGCCAACGTCCTGACTTTC.

The rearrangement links TRBV6-6 to TRBJ2-4; 8 bases line up with TRBD1. Judging by the DNA end, TRBJ2-7 fits better; the J call may be wrong. The CDR3 length is 16 residues. Germline-derived CDR1 and CDR2 are MNHNY and SVGAGI (reference sequence). The CDR3 bases are TGTGCCAGCAGTTACGGTCCAGGGGGCGAAAGGTACGAGCAGTACTTC. This sequence encodes CASSYGPGGERYEQYF.

A word on this clonotype: One end of the junction fails to match germline, which may point to a read error. The chain links TRBV7-3 to TRBJ2-7; D remains ambiguous. TRBJ2-5 explains the end of the DNA better; the J call may be wrong. This CDR3 is 11 amino acids long. Germline CDR1 reads SGHTA; CDR2 reads FQGTGA. The CDR3 here is CASSPQGTQYF. Written as DNA, the CDR3 is TGTGCCAGCAGCCCACAAGGGACCCAGTACTTC.

The CDR3 region is CASSPADTVSYGYTF. The DNA for the CDR3 is TGTGCCAGCAGCCCAGCAGATACAGTGAGCTATGGCTACACCTTC. The chain has TRBV11-2 and TRBJ2-6, with D unresolved. The J call may be faulty, since TRBJ1-2 better matches the DNA end. This CDR3 region has 15 residues. The germline CDR1 and CDR2 sequences are SGHAT and FQNNGV.

This chain links TRBV7-9 with TRBJ1-1, with TRBD1 matching over 11 bases. CDR3 size: 16 residues. Germline V gene data show CDR1 as SEHNR and CDR2 as FQNEAQ (reference sequence). Trimming at V came to 5 bases and at J to 4 bases, leaving 9 bases not matched to a gene. In DNA form, the CDR3 reads TGTGCCAGCAGCCCCCTGGGGACAGGGGGATTCACTGAAGCTTTCTTT. Protein sequence: CASSPLGTGGFTEAFF.

As DNA, the CDR3 is TGTGCCACCAGTGATGCCGGGACAGGGATTGGTGGCTACACCTTC. Protein sequence: CATSDAGTGIGGYTF. V is TRBV24-1 and J is TRBJ1-2; 9 positions match TRBD1. The germline V gene has CDR1 KGHDR and CDR2 SFDVKD. V gave up 3 bases and J gave up 7 bases; unmatched junction bases: 8. This CDR3 contains 15 residues.

At least ten counts were recorded for this clonotype. V usage is TRBV6-9 and J usage is TRBJ2-2; 14 positions agree with TRBD2. Germline-derived CDR1 and CDR2 are MNHGY and SVAAGI. The CDR3 consists of 17 residues. With V trimmed by 7 bases and J by 6 bases, 10 bases remained unmatched. The CDR3 region is CASTGLAGGPRPGELFF. The CDR3 DNA is TGTGCCAGCACTGGACTAGCGGGAGGACCCAGACCCGGGGAGCTGTTTTTT.

The chain recombines TRBV5-6 with TRBJ2-7; D is tentatively TRBD1 or TRBD2 (5 bases each). The CDR3 spans 14 residues. Germline V gene lookup returns CDR1 SGHDT and CDR2 YYEEEE. V lost 6 bases to trimming and J lost 3 bases, with 16 bases between them. DNA of the CDR3: TGTGCCAGCATGCTCACCGGGGCCCGCTACGAGCAGTACTTC. Translation gives CASMLTGARYEQYF.